These 24 T cell receptor beta chains were sequenced from one sample in a study of cytomegalovirus exposure and HLA in healthy donors (dated by TCRdb to about 2017). The receptor library was made with the immunoSEQ multiplex PCR assay. A mixture of 60 forward primers for TCR Vbeta segments and 13 reverse primers for TCR Jbeta segments was used in the multiplex PCR. Imported from immuneACCESS, the table was reduced by TCRdb to in-frame sequences with V and J called. These copies leave out some clones; in studies compared against another copy, an unresolved V gene accounts for under half, and the cause of the remainder is not known. Across this sample there are roughly 100,000 clones, with around 78% seen only once. The ten largest clones take up 2.6% of the sample. Sample: PBMCs. Receptor source: a man aged 35-49 years in good health and CMV-seronegative.

V is TRBV7-3 and J is TRBJ1-1; a possible D gene is TRBD1 (5 bases). Between the trimmed V and J ends, which lost 2 bases and 2 bases, there was a span of 12 bases. Germline V lookup: CDR1 SGHTA, CDR2 FQGTGA. This CDR3 spans 15 amino acids. CDR3: CASSLVGGVNTEAFF. CDR3 DNA: TGTGCCAGCAGCTTAGTGGGGGGGGTAAACACTGAAGCTTTCTTT. The entire variable domain, with the rest obtained from reference TRBV7-3 and TRBJ1-1, is as follows: GAGVSQTPSNKVTEKGKYVELRCDPISGHTALYWYRQSLGQGPEFLIYFQGTGAADDSGLPNDRFFAVRPEGSVSTLKIQRTERGDSAVYLCASSLVGGVNTEAFFGQGTRLTVV.

This clone was recorded a few times. The chain couples TRBV28 to TRBJ1-2; 9 bases are a match to TRBD1. The CDR3 runs to 15 residues. From germline, CDR1 is MDHEN and CDR2 SYDVKM. The ends lost 6 bases at V and 5 bases at J; junction bases unmatched: 10. The CDR3 DNA follows: TGTGCCAGCAGGGACCGGGACAGGGTTCTTTATGGCTACACCTTC. It is translated as CASRDRDRVLYGYTF.

This rearrangement joins TRBV27 to TRBJ2-7, with TRBD1 as a possible D gene (6 bases). Germline V gene sequence: CDR1 MNHEY, CDR2 SMNVEV (reference sequence). The CDR3 is 14 residues long. V gave up 5 bases and J gave up 0 bases, with 11 bases separating them. CDR3 coding DNA: TGTGCCAGCAGTCTGGGGGCCCTCTCCTACGAGCAGTACTTC. It yields the protein CASSLGALSYEQYF.

This rearrangement joins TRBV7-3 to TRBJ2-2, with a tentative D call TRBD1 (5 bases). The V gene lost 1 base and the J gene lost 2 bases, with 17 bases spanning the gap. The CDR3 is made up of 18 amino acids. Germline CDR1 is SGHTA and CDR2 is FQGTGA. CDR3 bases: TGTGCCAGCAGCTTAAATAGTGTTGGGCAGGGCAACACCGGGGAGCTGTTTTTT. It is translated as CASSLNSVGQGNTGELFF. Variable domain in full (rest from reference TRBV7-3 and TRBJ2-2): GAGVSQTPSNKVTEKGKYVELRCDPISGHTALYWYRQSLGQGPEFLIYFQGTGAADDSGLPNDRFFAVRPEGSVSTLKIQRTERGDSAVYLCASSLNSVGQGNTGELFFGEGSRLTVL.

The genes are TRBV5-1 and TRBJ2-3; the D gene is possibly TRBD2 (5 bases). The CDR3 contains 13 residues. V was trimmed by 1 base and J by 3 bases, leaving 6 bases between them. Germline CDR1 SGHRS, CDR2 YFSETQ. The CDR3 reads CASSLTGTDTQYF. In DNA, the CDR3 is TGCGCCAGCAGCTTGACGGGGACAGATACGCAGTATTTT.

The chain combines TRBV10-3 with TRBJ2-5, with 9 nucleotides matching TRBD1. CDR1 and CDR2 (germline): ENHRY, SYGVKD. The ends lost 6 bases at V and 4 bases at J; junction bases unmatched: 6. The CDR3 length is 14 residues. This chain's CDR3 is CAIRGGQGVETQYF. The CDR3 coding sequence is TGTGCCATCAGGGGGGGACAGGGAGTAGAGACCCAGTACTTC.

The chain combines TRBV4-1 with TRBJ2-5; 7 bases are a match to TRBD2. The CDR3 contains 17 residues. CDR1 MGHRA and CDR2 YSYEKL come from the germline V gene. Trimming took 4 bases from V and 5 from J; bases not matched to a gene: 16. In DNA form, the CDR3 reads TGCGCCAGCAGCCCACCAAGGGGAGGGGCCTCCGTGGAGACCCAGTACTTC. Its protein is CASSPPRGGASVETQYF.

V gene TRBV5-1 combines with J gene TRBJ1-2; D is perhaps TRBD1 (5 bases). V was shortened by 2 bases and J by 6 bases, with 11 bases between the two germline ends. Germline CDR1 is SGHRS and CDR2 is YFSETQ. The CDR3 extends over 13 amino acids. This chain's CDR3 is CASSFTGYDGYTF. In nucleotides, the CDR3 is TGCGCCAGCAGCTTTACAGGATATGATGGCTACACCTTC.

V and J are TRBV11-2 and TRBJ2-5, with D perhaps TRBD2 (6 bases). From germline, CDR1 is SGHAT and CDR2 FQNNGV. The CDR3 contains 13 residues. Between the trimmed V and J ends, which lost 1 base and 4 bases, there was a span of 7 bases. This CDR3 reads CASSLVGGETQYF. Here the CDR3 DNA reads TGTGCCAGCAGCTTAGTGGGGGGAGAGACCCAGTACTTC.

CDR3 sequence (DNA): TGTGCCAGCACATCAGGAGGAACCACGGCGCAGTATTTT. Protein: CASTSGGTTAQYF. J is TRBJ2-3 and V is TRBV6-6; possible D gene TRBD2, 5 bases. CDR3 length equals 13 residues. The germline V and J ends were trimmed by 7 bases and 10 bases, with 18 bases remaining between them. Germline CDR1 is MNHNY and CDR2 is SVGAGI (reference sequence).

The chain couples TRBV30 to TRBJ2-1, with D possibly being TRBD2 (6 bases). Trimming took 1 base from V and 0 from J, leaving 16 bases between them. The CDR3 has 17 residues. CDR1 and CDR2 from the germline V gene are GTSNPN and SVGIG (reference sequence). The CDR3 DNA reads TGTGCCTGGAGTGGGGGACTTATCCCGAGCTCCTACAATGAGCAGTTCTTC. It specifies CAWSGGLIPSSYNEQFF.

V usage is TRBV9 and J usage is TRBJ2-3, with TRBD2 identical over 14 bases. V lost 4 bases to trimming and J lost 1 base; unmatched junction nucleotides: 8. This CDR3 is 18 amino acids long. Germline V CDR1 and CDR2: SGDLS, YYNGEE. This CDR3 is CASSSSGTSGGRTDTQYF. The CDR3 DNA reads as TGTGCCAGCAGCTCTAGCGGGACTAGCGGGGGCCGCACAGATACGCAGTATTTT.

This clone was seen a single time. The identical CDR3 is also encoded by other nucleotide sequences in the sample. The chain couples TRBV5-1 to TRBJ2-7; a weak D match, TRBD2 (6 bases). V dropped 2 bases and J dropped 2 bases, with 11 bases sitting between them. The CDR3 loop spans 14 amino acids. Germline lookup yields CDR1 SGHRS and CDR2 YFSETQ. The CDR3 spells CASSFSGGTYEQYF. The CDR3 DNA is TGCGCCAGCAGCTTCTCCGGGGGTACCTACGAGCAGTACTTC.

The V gene is TRBV5-4, the J gene TRBJ2-7; TRBD1 might be the D (6 bases). Germline V gene data show CDR1 as SGHNT and CDR2 as YYREEE (reference sequence). CDR3 size: 15 residues. Trimming removed 3 bases at V and 4 bases at J, with 17 bases between. The CDR3 reads CASSYDRSRLYEQYF. CDR3 nucleotide sequence: TGTGCCAGCAGCTACGACAGGAGTCGCCTTTACGAGCAGTACTTC.

This clone has just a few counts. CDR3 DNA sequence: TGCAGCGTTGAAGGAAGGGGGCAAGGGACTGAAGCTTTCTTT. Residues: CSVEGRGQGTEAFF. The rearrangement joins TRBV29-1 to TRBJ1-1; 7 positions agree with TRBD1. Germline assignment: CDR1 SQVTM and CDR2 ANQGSEA. This CDR3 has 14 residues. Trimming removed 1 base from V and 5 bases from J; junction bases left unmatched: 7.

As to this clone: A read error may account for a junction end that differs from germline. The chain is built from TRBV10-3 and TRBJ2-7, with TRBD1 matching 9 bases. This CDR3 is built from 18 residues. Per the germline V gene, CDR1 is ENHRY and CDR2 is SYGVKD. The DNA for the CDR3 is TGTGCTATCAGTGGTTCCGGGACAGGGACCCCTGGCTCCTACGAGCAGTACTTC. It specifies CAISGSGTGTPGSYEQYF.

This chain joins TRBV15 and TRBJ2-6; D not resolved. The CDR3 loop spans 13 amino acids. Trimming shortened V by 1 base and J by 12 bases, and 10 bases separated the two germline ends. The germline gives CDR1 LNHNV, CDR2 YYDKDF (reference sequence). This CDR3 reads CATSRGQASVLTF. CDR3 sequence (DNA): TGTGCCACCAGCAGAGGCCAGGCAAGCGTCCTGACTTTC.

V gene TRBV6-1 combines with J gene TRBJ1-1, with D possibly being TRBD1 (5 bases). V was pared by 3 bases and J by 0 bases, with 14 bases between. This CDR3 is 16 amino acids long. Germline V CDR1 and CDR2: MNHNS, SASEGT. As DNA, the CDR3 is TGTGCCAGCAGTGACGATATCCCAGGGCTGAACACTGAAGCTTTCTTT. It encodes CASSDDIPGLNTEAFF.

The gene calls are TRBV6-1 and TRBJ1-2; D gene ambiguous. Trimming removed 0 bases at V and 4 bases at J, with 9 bases between. The CDR3 sequence is 14 residues long. Germline loops: CDR1 MNHNS, CDR2 SASEGT. In DNA, the CDR3 is TGTGCCAGCAGTGAAGCCCGCGGGATCTATGGCTACACCTTC. Amino acid sequence: CASSEARGIYGYTF.

The J gene is TRBJ1-5, the V gene TRBV7-3, with unresolved D. This CDR3 is 15 amino acids long. Trimming pared 2 bases from V and 0 bases from J, leaving 8 bases between. Germline CDR1 SGHTA, CDR2 FQGTGA. CDR3 sequence reads: CASSLSSGSNQPQHF. The CDR3 nucleotides are TGTGCCAGCAGCTTATCTAGCGGTAGCAATCAGCCCCAGCATTTT.

The chain recombines TRBV14 with TRBJ2-7, with D perhaps matching TRBD2 (6 bases). Per germline, CDR1 SGHDN and CDR2 FVKESK. The CDR3 runs to 14 residues. Trimming stripped 5 bases from V and 3 bases from J, with 14 bases between. In DNA form, the CDR3 reads TGTGCCAGCAGCTACGTAGCGGCCGACTACGAGCAGTACTTC. As protein: CASSYVAADYEQYF.

The chain's CDR3 is CASRQRQGATGYNEQFF. CDR3 DNA: TGTGCCAGTAGACAAAGACAGGGGGCAACGGGGTACAATGAGCAGTTCTTC. The rearrangement uses TRBV19 and TRBJ2-1, with 10 bases lining up with TRBD1. Germline lookup yields CDR1 LNHDA and CDR2 SQIVND (reference sequence). The CDR3 spans 17 residues. The V segment lost 6 bases and the J segment 4 bases; nucleotides outside the gene matches: 12.

The rearrangement joins TRBV7-2 to TRBJ2-7; D ambiguous. CDR1 SGHTA and CDR2 FQGNSA come from the germline V gene. V was cut by 0 bases and J by 1 base, with 7 bases left in between. CDR3 length: 14 amino acids. DNA of the CDR3: TGTGCCAGCAGCTTAGCTCCAGGTTCCTACGAGCAGTACTTC. Its protein is CASSLAPGSYEQYF.

This chain links TRBV5-1 with TRBJ2-7; tentatively, D is TRBD2 (5 bases). Germline CDR1 and CDR2: SGHRS and YFSETQ. This CDR3 has 15 residues. V lost 0 bases to trimming and J lost 0 bases, with 10 bases between them. The CDR3 DNA reads TGCGCCAGCAGCTTGGCGTCCGGGGACTCCTACGAGCAGTACTTC. Translating it yields CASSLASGDSYEQYF.